This entry lists 19 T cell receptor beta chains sequenced from one sample in a study of CD8 T cells in ankylosing spondylitis. TCRdb analysed the 5' RACE reads with MiXCR anew, one entry per CDR3 protein. The repertoire has approximately 300,000 distinct CDR3 sequences, less than 10% of them found once; the top ten carry roughly 15%. The antigens of these receptors remain unknown. Study results and caveats: A motif in TCR beta, a set of roughly eight highly homologous variants, appeared characteristic of ankylosing spondylitis blood.

The sequenced sample consisted of blood, either unsorted or a sorted T cell fraction (not recorded which). The source of these receptors is a male donor with ankylosing spondylitis.

The J gene is TRBJ1-2, the V gene TRBV11-3; the match to TRBD1 covers 10 bases. Germline V gene sequence: CDR1 SGHNT, CDR2 YENEEA. This CDR3 contains 16 residues. V gave up 5 bases and J gave up 3 bases; unmatched junction bases: 9. CDR3 DNA sequence: TGTGCCAGCAGCAACCGACAGGGGGCCTGGGACTATGGCTACACCTTC. Translated, it gives CASSNRQGAWDYGYTF.

DNA for the CDR3: TGTGCCAGCAGTTTAAGCGGGAGGGCCCACGAGCAGTACTTC. Amino acids: CASSLSGRAHEQYF. The V gene is TRBV28, the J gene TRBJ2-7, with 10 bases identical to TRBD2. This CDR3 spans 14 amino acids. The junction had 3 bases not matched to a gene; V was cut back by 2 bases and J by 5 bases. Germline V CDR1 and CDR2: MDHEN, SYDVKM.

A few counts support this clonotype. The chain uses TRBV7-2 and TRBJ2-5; D is unclear. This CDR3 comprises 12 residues. The germline V and J ends were trimmed by 5 bases and 9 bases, with 13 bases remaining between them. Germline V gene sequence: CDR1 SGHTA, CDR2 FQGNSA. Here the CDR3 reads CASSTGPRAQYF. The CDR3 DNA sequence: TGTGCCAGCAGCACTGGACCTCGGGCCCAGTACTTC.

The chain has TRBV20-1 and TRBJ2-7, with D unresolved. CDR3 length equals 14 residues. The V gene's germline CDR1 is DFQATT and CDR2 SNEGSKA (reference sequence). V was clipped by 1 base and J by 3 bases, with 13 bases between them. The CDR3 reads CSARGAGGHYEQYF. The CDR3 DNA reads as TGCAGTGCTAGAGGGGCAGGCGGCCACTACGAGCAGTACTTC.

This chain connects TRBV2 to TRBJ2-3; D is ambiguous. Trimming shortened V by 6 bases and J by 3 bases, and 13 bases separated the two germline ends. CDR1 SNHLY and CDR2 FYNNEI come from the germline V gene. CDR3 length equals 14 residues. CDR3 amino acids: CASRSLGRTDTQYF. Here the CDR3 DNA reads TGTGCCAGCAGGAGCCTGGGTCGGACAGATACGCAGTATTTT.

The chain employs TRBV27 and TRBJ1-4; TRBD1 matches at 10 bases. The CDR3 spans 13 residues. Trimming took 7 bases from V and 7 from J; bases not matched to a gene: 3. The V gene's germline CDR1 is MNHEY and CDR2 SMNVEV (reference sequence). This CDR3 reads CASTTGGFEKLFF. Written as DNA, the CDR3 is TGTGCCAGCACGACAGGGGGCTTTGAAAAACTGTTTTTT.

This clonotype was counted ten times or more. CDR3 loop: CASSLVSGGSTDTQYF. Here the CDR3 DNA reads TGTGCCAGCAGCTTAGTTAGCGGGGGGAGCACAGATACGCAGTATTTT. The chain links TRBV7-2 to TRBJ2-3; 10 nucleotides line up with TRBD2. Germline CDR1 is SGHTA and CDR2 is FQGNSA. This CDR3 is 16 amino acids long. V shed 1 base, J shed 0 bases, and the junction held 1 base outside the gene matches.

This clonotype was observed a handful of times. The chain employs TRBV18 and TRBJ2-1; 15 bases agree with TRBD2. Germline V gives CDR1 KGHSH, CDR2 LQKENI. The CDR3 consists of 21 residues. The junction had 16 bases not matched to a gene; V was cut back by 4 bases and J by 3 bases. CDR3 DNA: TGTGCCAGCTCACTGATTGCCGGGACTAGCGGGAGGCCACGAATCTACAATGAGCAGTTCTTC. Protein: CASSLIAGTSGRPRIYNEQFF.

This clonotype was recorded at least ten times. The chain recombines TRBV12-3 or TRBV12-4 with TRBJ2-7; 7 bases match TRBD2. After removal of 3 bases from V and 3 bases from J, the junction contained 8 bases not matched to a gene. The CDR3 is made up of 15 amino acids. DNA of the CDR3: TGTGCCAGCAGTTTCGCCTCGGGACTATACTACGAGCAGTACTTC. Its protein is CASSFASGLYYEQYF.

The chain combines TRBV20-1 with TRBJ2-5, with D tentatively TRBD2 (6 bases). Between the trimmed V and J ends, which lost 5 bases and 5 bases, there was a span of 15 bases. CDR3 size: 13 residues. Germline CDR1 is DFQATT and CDR2 is SNEGSKA (reference sequence). CDR3 DNA sequence: TGCAGTGCTGGAGCGACTAGTCAGGAGACCCAGTACTTC. The encoded protein is CSAGATSQETQYF.

This clonotype was observed a few times. The rearrangement links TRBV6-5 to TRBJ1-2, with D unresolved. Trimming took off 0 bases at V and 2 bases at J, with 16 bases between the two ends. The germline V gene has CDR1 MNHEY and CDR2 SVGAGI. The CDR3 length is 17 residues. CDR3 nucleotide sequence: TGTGCCAGCAGTTACTCGAAGGTTGGGCAGACCAACTATGGCTACACCTTC. Protein: CASSYSKVGQTNYGYTF.

This clonotype has ten or more counts. The chain employs TRBV5-1 and TRBJ2-7; TRBD2 matches 12 bases. The CDR3 contains 18 residues. Germline CDR1 SGHRS, CDR2 YFSETQ. V was pared by 0 bases and J by 7 bases, with 14 bases of the junction left unmatched. The DNA of the CDR3 is TGCGCCAGCAGCTTGGTACCTGCGACTAGCGGGAGTTCATATGAGCAGTACTTC. Its translation is CASSLVPATSGSSYEQYF.

This clonotype was counted a few times. The chain joins TRBV7-8 to TRBJ2-5, with D perhaps TRBD1 or TRBD2 (5 bases each). The CDR3 length is 16 residues. Trimming stripped 2 bases from V and 4 bases from J, with 17 bases between. From germline, CDR1 is SGHVS and CDR2 FQNEAQ. CDR3 sequence: CASSLMNNLGGETQYF. Written as DNA, the CDR3 is TGTGCCAGCAGCTTAATGAACAACCTTGGGGGAGAGACCCAGTACTTC. Full variable domain (outside the CDR3, taken from reference TRBV7-8 and TRBJ2-5): GAGVSQSPRYKVAKRGQDVALRCDPISGHVSLFWYQQALGQGPEFLTYFQNEAQLDKSGLPSDRFFAERPEGSVSTLKIQRTQQEDSAVYLCASSLMNNLGGETQYFGPGTRLLVL.

The V gene is TRBV5-6, the J gene TRBJ2-7; 7 nucleotides line up with TRBD2. Germline trimming cut 3 bases from V and 9 bases from J; bases unmatched to any gene: 12. The CDR3 has 14 amino acids. CDR1 is SGHDT and CDR2 is YYEEEE in the germline V gene. The CDR3 DNA follows: TGTGCCAGCAGCTCGGGGGGAGGGCTAGCGGTGCAGTACTTC. Protein product: CASSSGGGLAVQYF.

This clonotype was seen at least ten times. The chain carries TRBV27 and TRBJ2-7; D may be TRBD2 (6 bases). Germline V gene sequence: CDR1 MNHEY, CDR2 SMNVEV (reference sequence). The CDR3 loop spans 15 amino acids. Between the trimmed V and J ends, which lost 0 bases and 2 bases, there was a span of 11 bases. The chain's CDR3 is CASSLSSGGTYEQYF. As DNA, the CDR3 is TGTGCCAGCAGTTTATCTAGCGGAGGGACCTACGAGCAGTACTTC.

This chain links TRBV18 with TRBJ2-3, with 8 bases matching TRBD2. The ends lost 0 bases at V and 3 bases at J; junction bases unmatched: 8. This CDR3 spans 17 amino acids. In germline, CDR1 is KGHSH, CDR2 LQKENI. CDR3 region: CASSPPEIREGTDTQYF. The DNA of the CDR3 is TGTGCCAGCTCACCACCGGAGATACGGGAGGGAACAGATACGCAGTATTTT.

This clonotype has only a few counts. The V gene is TRBV5-5, the J gene TRBJ1-2, with D unclear. V lost 2 bases and J lost 6, with 14 bases in between. CDR1 and CDR2 (germline): SGHKS, YYEKEE (reference sequence). The CDR3 length is 14 residues. CDR3 DNA: TGTGCCAGCAGCTTCCGGACCCGGATCGATGGCTACACCTTC. Amino acid sequence: CASSFRTRIDGYTF.

This clonotype was detected many times. This chain connects TRBV12-3 or TRBV12-4 to TRBJ2-5; 8 nucleotides line up with TRBD2. Losses at the gene ends were 6 bases for V and 1 base for J; bases not matched to a gene: 7. The CDR3 is 15 amino acids. The DNA of the CDR3 is TGTGCCAGCAGAATAAGCGGGAGATCCCAAGAGACCCAGTACTTC. Residues: CASRISGRSQETQYF.

This clonotype was counted ten times or more. This chain links TRBV5-1 with TRBJ1-1; D is uncertain. The V gene lost 0 bases and the J gene lost 5 bases, with 5 bases spanning the gap. The CDR3 is made up of 12 amino acids. CDR1 is SGHRS, CDR2 YFSETQ, per germline. The CDR3, as DNA: TGCGCCAGCAGCTTGGAAGGGACTGAAGCTTTCTTT. Its protein product is CASSLEGTEAFF.